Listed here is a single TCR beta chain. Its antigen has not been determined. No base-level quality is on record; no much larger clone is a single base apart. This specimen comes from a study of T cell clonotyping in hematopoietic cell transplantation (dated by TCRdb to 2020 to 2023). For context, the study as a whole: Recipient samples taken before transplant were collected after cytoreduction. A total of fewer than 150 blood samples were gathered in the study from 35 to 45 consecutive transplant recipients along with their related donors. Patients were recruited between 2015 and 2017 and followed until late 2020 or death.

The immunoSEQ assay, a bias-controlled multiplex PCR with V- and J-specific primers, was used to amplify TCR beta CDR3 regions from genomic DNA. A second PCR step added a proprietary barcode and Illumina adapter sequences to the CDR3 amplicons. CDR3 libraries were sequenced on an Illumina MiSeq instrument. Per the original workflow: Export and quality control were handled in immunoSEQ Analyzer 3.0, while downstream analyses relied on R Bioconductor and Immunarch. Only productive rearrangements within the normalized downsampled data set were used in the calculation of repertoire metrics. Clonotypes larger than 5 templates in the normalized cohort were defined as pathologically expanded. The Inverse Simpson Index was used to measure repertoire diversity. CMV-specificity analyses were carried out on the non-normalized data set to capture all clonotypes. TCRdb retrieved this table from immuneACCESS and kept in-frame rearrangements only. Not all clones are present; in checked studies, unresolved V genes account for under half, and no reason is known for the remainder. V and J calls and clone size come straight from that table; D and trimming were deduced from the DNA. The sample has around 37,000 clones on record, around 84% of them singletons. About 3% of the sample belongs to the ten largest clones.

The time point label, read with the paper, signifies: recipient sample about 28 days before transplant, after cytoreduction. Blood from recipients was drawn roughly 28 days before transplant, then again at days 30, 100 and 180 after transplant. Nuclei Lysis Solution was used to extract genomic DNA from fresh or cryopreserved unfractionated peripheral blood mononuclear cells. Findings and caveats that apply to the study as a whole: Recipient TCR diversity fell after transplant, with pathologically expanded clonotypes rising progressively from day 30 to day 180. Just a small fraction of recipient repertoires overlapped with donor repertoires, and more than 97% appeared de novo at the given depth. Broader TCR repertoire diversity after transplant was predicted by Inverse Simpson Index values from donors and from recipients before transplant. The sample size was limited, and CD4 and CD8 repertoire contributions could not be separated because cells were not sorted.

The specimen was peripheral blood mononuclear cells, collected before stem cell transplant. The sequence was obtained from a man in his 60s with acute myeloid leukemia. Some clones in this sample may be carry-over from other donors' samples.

The CDR3 is CASSLAGTGGSLSGGYTF. The bases are TGCGCCAGCAGCTTGGCCGGGACAGGGGGGTCTCTCTCGGGTGGCTACACCTTC. The V and J genes are TRBV5-1 and TRBJ1-2; 11 central bases correspond to TRBD1. The CDR3 numbers 18 residues from cysteine through phenylalanine. Only CDR3 DNA is held: 54 bases, read in frame from base 1. Sequences SGHRS (CDR1) and YFSETQ (CDR2) are obtained from the germline V gene. Clipping removes 0 bases from V and 7 bases from J, with 14 as the unmatched junction base count.